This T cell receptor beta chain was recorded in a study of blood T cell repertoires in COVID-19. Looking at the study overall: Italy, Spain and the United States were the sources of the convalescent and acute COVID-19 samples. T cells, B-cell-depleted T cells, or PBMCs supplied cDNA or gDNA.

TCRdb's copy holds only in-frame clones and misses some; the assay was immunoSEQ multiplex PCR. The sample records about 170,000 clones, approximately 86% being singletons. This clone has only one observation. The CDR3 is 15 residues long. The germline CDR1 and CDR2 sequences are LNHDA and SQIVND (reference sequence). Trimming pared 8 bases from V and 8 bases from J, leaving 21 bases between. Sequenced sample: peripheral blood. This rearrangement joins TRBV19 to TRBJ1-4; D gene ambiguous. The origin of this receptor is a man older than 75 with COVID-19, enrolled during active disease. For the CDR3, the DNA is TGTGCCAGTGCCGGACCGGGGAGGGCAGAGGAAAAACTGTTTTTT. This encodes CASAGPGRAEEKLFF.